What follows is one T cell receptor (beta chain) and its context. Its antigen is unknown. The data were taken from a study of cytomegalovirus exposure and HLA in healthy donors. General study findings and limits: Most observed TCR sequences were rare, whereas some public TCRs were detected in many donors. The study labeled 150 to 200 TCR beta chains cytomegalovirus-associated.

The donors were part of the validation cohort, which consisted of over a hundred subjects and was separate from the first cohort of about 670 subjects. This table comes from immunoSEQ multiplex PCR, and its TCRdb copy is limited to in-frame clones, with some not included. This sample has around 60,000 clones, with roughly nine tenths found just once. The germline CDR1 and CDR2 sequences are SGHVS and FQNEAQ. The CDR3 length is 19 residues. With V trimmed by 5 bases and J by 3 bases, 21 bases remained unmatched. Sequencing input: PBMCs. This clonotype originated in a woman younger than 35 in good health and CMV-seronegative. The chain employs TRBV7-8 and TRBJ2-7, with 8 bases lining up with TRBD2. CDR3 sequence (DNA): TGTGCCAGCAGCCCCCGGGGGGGAGTACTCCTAGCGGAGGGCTACGAGCAGTACTTC. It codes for CASSPRGGVLLAEGYEQYF.